This T cell receptor beta chain was recovered during a study of T cell repertoires in cytomegalovirus infection. About the research overall: Public signatures in TCR beta pointed to CMV infection and matching HLA type. General study points: Identification of carriers of CMV plus the relevant HLA was achieved through cumulative public TCR beta family frequency. CMV-specific TCR beta clonotypes restricted by HLA-C were the ones dominating the ex vivo response.

This clonotype showed up many times. No antigen is known for it. Looked up from germline, CDR1 is SGHTA and CDR2 is FQGNSA. Trimming pared 3 bases from V and 0 bases from J, leaving 9 bases between. The CDR3 sequence is 16 residues long. TCRdb passed the reads through MiXCR, listing each CDR3 protein once. The table includes approximately 43,000 distinct CDR3 sequences, 20% detected once. J is TRBJ2-6 and V is TRBV7-2, with D possibly TRBD1 on 6 matching bases. The sequence was collected from a human donor in good health (CMV status not recorded). Some clones in this sample may be carry-over from other donors' samples. The sample taken for sequencing was PBMCs, sequenced either directly or after in vitro stimulation (not recorded which). In DNA form, the CDR3 reads TGTGCCAGCAGCTTCCAAGGGGGCTCTGGGGCCAACGTCCTGACTTTC. Residues: CASSFQGGSGANVLTF.